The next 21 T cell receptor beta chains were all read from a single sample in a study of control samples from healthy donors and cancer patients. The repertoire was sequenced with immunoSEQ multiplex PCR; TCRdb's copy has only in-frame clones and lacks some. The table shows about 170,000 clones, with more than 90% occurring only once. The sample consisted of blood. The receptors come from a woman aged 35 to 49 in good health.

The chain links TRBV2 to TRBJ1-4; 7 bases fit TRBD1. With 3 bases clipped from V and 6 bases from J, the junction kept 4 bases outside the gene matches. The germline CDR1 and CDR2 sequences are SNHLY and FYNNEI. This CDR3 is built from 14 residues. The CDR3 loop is CASSEGTADEKLFF. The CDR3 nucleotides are TGTGCCAGCAGTGAGGGGACAGCGGATGAAAAACTGTTTTTT. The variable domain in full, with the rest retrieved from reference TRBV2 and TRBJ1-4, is EPEVTQTPSHQVTQMGQEVILRCVPISNHLYFYWYRQILGQKVEFLVSFYNNEISEKSEIFDDQFSVERPDGSNFTLKIRSTKLEDSAMYFCASSEGTADEKLFFGSGTQLSVL.

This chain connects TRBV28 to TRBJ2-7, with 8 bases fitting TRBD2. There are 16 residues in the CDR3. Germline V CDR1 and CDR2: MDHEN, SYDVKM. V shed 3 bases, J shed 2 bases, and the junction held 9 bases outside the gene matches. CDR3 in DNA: TGTGCCAGCAGTTTCCCTCTAGCGGGCTTTGCCTACGAGCAGTACTTC. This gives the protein CASSFPLAGFAYEQYF. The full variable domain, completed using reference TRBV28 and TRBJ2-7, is DVKVTQSSRYLVKRTGEKVFLECVQDMDHENMFWYRQDPGLGLRLIYFSYDVKMKEKGDIPEGYSVSREKKERFSLILESASTNQTSMYLCASSFPLAGFAYEQYFGPGTRLTVT.

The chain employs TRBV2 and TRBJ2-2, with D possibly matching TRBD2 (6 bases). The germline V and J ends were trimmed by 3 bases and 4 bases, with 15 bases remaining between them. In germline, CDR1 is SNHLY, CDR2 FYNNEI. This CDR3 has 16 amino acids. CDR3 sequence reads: CASSETEGAGTGELFF. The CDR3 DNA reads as TGTGCCAGCAGTGAGACGGAGGGCGCGGGCACCGGGGAGCTGTTTTTT.

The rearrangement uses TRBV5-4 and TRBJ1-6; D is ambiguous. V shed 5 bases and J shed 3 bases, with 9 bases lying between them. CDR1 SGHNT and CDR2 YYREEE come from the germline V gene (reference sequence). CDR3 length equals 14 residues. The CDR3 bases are TGTGCCAGCAGTACGGCCTTCTATAATTCACCCCTCCACTTT. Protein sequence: CASSTAFYNSPLHF.

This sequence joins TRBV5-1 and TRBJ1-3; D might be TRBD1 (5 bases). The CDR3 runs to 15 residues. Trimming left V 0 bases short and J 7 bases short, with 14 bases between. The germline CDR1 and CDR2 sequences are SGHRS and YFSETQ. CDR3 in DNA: TGCGCCAGCAGCTTGGCCGCCGGGGCTGTGAACACCATATATTTT. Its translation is CASSLAAGAVNTIYF.

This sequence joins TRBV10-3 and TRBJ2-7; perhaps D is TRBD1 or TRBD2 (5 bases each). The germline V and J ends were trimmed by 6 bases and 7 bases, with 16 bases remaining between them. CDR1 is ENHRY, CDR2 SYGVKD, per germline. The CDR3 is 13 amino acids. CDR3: CAISGPGPLEQYF. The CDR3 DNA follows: TGTGCCATCAGCGGACCGGGACCCCTGGAGCAGTACTTC.

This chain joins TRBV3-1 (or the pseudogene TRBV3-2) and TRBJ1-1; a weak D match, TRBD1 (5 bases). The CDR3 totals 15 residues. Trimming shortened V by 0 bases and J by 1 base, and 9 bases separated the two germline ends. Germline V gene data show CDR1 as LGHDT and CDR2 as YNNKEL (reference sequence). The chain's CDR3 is CASSQDEGWNTEAFF. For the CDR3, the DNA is TGTGCCAGCAGCCAAGATGAGGGGTGGAACACTGAAGCTTTCTTT.

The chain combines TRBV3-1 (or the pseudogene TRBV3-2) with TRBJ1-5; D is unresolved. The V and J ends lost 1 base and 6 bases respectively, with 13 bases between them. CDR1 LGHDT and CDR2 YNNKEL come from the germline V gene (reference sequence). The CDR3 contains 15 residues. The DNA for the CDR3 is TGTGCCAGCAGCCAAGGTGCGGGGAGAGGTCAGCCCCAGCATTTT. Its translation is CASSQGAGRGQPQHF.

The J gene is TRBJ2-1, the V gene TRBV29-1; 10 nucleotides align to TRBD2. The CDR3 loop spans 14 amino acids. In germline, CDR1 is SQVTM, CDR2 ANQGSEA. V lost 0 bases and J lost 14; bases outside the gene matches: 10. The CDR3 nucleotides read TGCAGCGTTGAAGATCGTATAGCGGGGGGCCCCAAGTTCTTC. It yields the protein CSVEDRIAGGPKFF.

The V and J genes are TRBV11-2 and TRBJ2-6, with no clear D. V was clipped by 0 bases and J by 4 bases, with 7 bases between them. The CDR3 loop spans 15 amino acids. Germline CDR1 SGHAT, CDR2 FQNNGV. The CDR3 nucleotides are TGTGCCAGCAGCTTAGAACGGGCAGGGGCCAACGTCCTGACTTTC. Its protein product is CASSLERAGANVLTF.

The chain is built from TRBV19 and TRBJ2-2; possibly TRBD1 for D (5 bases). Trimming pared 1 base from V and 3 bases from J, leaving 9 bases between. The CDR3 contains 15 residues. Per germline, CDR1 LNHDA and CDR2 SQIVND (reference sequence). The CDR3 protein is CASSIVMGHTGELFF. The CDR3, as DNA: TGTGCCAGTAGTATAGTAATGGGGCACACCGGGGAGCTGTTTTTT.

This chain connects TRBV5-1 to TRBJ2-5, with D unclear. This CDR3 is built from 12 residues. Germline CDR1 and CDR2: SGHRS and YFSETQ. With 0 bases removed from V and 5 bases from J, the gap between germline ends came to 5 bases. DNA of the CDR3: TGCGCCAGCAGCTTGGACGGGGAGACCCAGTACTTC. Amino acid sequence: CASSLDGETQYF.

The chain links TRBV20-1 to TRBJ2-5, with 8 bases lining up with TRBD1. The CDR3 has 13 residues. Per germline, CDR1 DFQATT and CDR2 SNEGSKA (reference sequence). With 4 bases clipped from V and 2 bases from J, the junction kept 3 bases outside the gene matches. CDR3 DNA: TGCAGTGCTACTGACAGGGGTCAAGAGACCCAGTACTTC. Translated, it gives CSATDRGQETQYF.

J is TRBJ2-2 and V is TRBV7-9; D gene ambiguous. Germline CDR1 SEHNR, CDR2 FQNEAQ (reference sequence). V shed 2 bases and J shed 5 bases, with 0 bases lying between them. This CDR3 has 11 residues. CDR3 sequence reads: CASSLTGELFF. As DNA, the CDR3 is TGTGCCAGCAGCTTAACCGGGGAGCTGTTTTTT.

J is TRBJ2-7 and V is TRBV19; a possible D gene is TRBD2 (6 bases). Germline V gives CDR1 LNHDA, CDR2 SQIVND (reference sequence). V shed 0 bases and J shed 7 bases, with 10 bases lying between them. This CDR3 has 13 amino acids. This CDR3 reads CASSIDHGGEQYF. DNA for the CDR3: TGTGCCAGTAGTATAGATCACGGAGGGGAGCAGTACTTC.

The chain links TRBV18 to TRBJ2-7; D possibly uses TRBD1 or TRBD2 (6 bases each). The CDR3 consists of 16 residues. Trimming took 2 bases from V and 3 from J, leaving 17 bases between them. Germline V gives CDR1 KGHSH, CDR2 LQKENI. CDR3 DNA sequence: TGTGCCAGCTCACCAGGGGGCCCCAGCGGGTTCTACGAGCAGTACTTC. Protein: CASSPGGPSGFYEQYF.

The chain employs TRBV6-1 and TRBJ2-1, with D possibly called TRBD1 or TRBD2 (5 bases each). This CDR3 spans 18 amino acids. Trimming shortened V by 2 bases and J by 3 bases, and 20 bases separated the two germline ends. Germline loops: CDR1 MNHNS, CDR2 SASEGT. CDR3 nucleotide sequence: TGTGCCAGCAGTGAAATTGGGGGTTTGGGGACCAACTACAATGAGCAGTTCTTC. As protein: CASSEIGGLGTNYNEQFF.

CDR3 protein: CASSLEIGRTEAFF. CDR3 nucleotide sequence: TGTGCCAGCAGCTTAGAAATAGGGAGGACTGAAGCTTTCTTT. V usage is TRBV11-2 and J usage is TRBJ1-1; D is unresolved. This CDR3 is built from 14 residues. Germline V gives CDR1 SGHAT, CDR2 FQNNGV. The ends were cut back, 0 bases at V and 5 bases at J, with 10 bases in the middle.

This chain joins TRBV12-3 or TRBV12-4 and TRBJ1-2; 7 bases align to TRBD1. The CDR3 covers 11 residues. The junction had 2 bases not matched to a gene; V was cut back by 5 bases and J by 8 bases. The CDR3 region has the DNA TGTGCCAGCAGTACAGGGGAGGGCTACACCTTC. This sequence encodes CASSTGEGYTF.

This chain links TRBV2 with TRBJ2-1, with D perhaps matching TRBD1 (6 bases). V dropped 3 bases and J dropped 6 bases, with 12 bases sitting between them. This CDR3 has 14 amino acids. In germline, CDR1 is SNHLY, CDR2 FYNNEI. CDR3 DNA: TGTGCCAGCAGTGAGGGGGCAGCAGTCAATGAGCAGTTCTTC. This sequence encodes CASSEGAAVNEQFF.

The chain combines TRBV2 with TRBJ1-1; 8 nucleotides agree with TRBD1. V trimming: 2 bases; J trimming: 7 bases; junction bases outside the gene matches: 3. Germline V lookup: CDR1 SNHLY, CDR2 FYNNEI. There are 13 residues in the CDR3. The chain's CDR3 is CASSEWTGREAFF. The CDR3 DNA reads TGTGCCAGCAGTGAATGGACAGGGCGTGAAGCTTTCTTT.